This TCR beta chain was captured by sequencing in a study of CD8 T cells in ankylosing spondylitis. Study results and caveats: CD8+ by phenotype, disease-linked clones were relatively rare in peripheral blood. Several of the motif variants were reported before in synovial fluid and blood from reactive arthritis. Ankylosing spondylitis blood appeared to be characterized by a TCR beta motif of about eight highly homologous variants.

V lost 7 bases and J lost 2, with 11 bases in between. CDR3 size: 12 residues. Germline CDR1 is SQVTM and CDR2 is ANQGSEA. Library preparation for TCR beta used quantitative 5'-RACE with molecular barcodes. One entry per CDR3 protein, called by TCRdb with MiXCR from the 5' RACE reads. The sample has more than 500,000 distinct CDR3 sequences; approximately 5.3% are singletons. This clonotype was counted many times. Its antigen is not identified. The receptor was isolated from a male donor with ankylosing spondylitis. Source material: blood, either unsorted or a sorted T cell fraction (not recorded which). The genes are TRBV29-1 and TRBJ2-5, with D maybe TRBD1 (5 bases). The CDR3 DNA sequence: TGCAGCGCTTGGACACCACAAGAGACCCAGTACTTC. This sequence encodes CSAWTPQETQYF.